This is a list of T cell receptor beta chains from one sample in a study of cytomegalovirus exposure and HLA in healthy donors. Using immunoSEQ multiplex PCR, the repertoire was profiled, and TCRdb retains in-frame clones only, with some absent. The data show about 100,000 clones, about 70% seen once. The sample comprised PBMCs. These receptor sequences come from a man between 45 and 60 years old in good health and CMV-seropositive. CDR3s include the opening cysteine and the closing phenylalanine or tryptophan. D genes are given only for firm matches. Some rows mark clone size as missing; the rest say once, few, many or name a class of expanded clone.

J gene: TRBJ2-7
clone size: .
V gene: TRBV30
D gene: TRBD1
CDR3 length: 15
CDR3 DNA: TGTGCCTGGAAACCCCTGGGGGACAGATCCTACGAGCAGTACTTC
CDR3 protein: CAWKPLGDRSYEQYF

J gene: TRBJ2-7
clone size: .
V gene: TRBV15
D gene: .
CDR3 length: 16
CDR3 DNA: TGTGCCACCAGCAGAGAACCCACAGCCGCCTCTGGCGAGCAGTACTTC
CDR3 protein: CATSREPTAASGEQYF

J gene: TRBJ1-2
clone size: .
V gene: TRBV14
D gene: .
CDR3 length: 14
CDR3 DNA: TGTGCCAGCAGCCAAGTACAATTTCCCTATGGCTACACCTTC
CDR3 protein: CASSQVQFPYGYTF

J gene: TRBJ1-5
clone size: .
V gene: TRBV2
D gene: .
CDR3 length: 14
CDR3 DNA: TGTGCCAGCAGTGAATTATCCCGCAATCAGCCCCAGCATTTT
CDR3 protein: CASSELSRNQPQHF

J gene: TRBJ1-1
clone size: .
V gene: TRBV5-1
D gene: TRBD1
CDR3 length: 14
CDR3 DNA: TGCGCCAGCAGCTCCGGGACAGGTTACACTGAAGCTTTCTTT
CDR3 protein: CASSSGTGYTEAFF

J gene: TRBJ1-1
clone size: .
V gene: TRBV18
D gene: TRBD1
CDR3 length: 15
CDR3 DNA: TGTGCCAGCTCACTGGGACAGGGTGGGTACACTGAAGCTTTCTTT
CDR3 protein: CASSLGQGGYTEAFF

J gene: TRBJ1-2
clone size: .
V gene: TRBV7-9
D gene: TRBD1
CDR3 length: 16
CDR3 DNA: TGTGCCAGCAGCTCCTGGGACAGGGGTAGGGACTATGGCTACACCTTC
CDR3 protein: CASSSWDRGRDYGYTF

J gene: TRBJ1-5
clone size: .
V gene: TRBV18
D gene: .
CDR3 length: 13
CDR3 DNA: TGTGCCAGCTCAAACATTAGCAATCAGCCCCAGCATTTT
CDR3 protein: CASSNISNQPQHF

J gene: TRBJ2-7
clone size: .
V gene: TRBV4-2
D gene: TRBD2
CDR3 length: 15
CDR3 DNA: TGTGCCAGCAGCCAGACTAGCGGGGGGGCCTACGAGCAGTACTTC
CDR3 protein: CASSQTSGGAYEQYF

J gene: TRBJ1-2
clone size: .
V gene: TRBV2
D gene: TRBD1
CDR3 length: 14
CDR3 DNA: TGTGCCACGTCCCTCGGGACAGGGAACTATGGCTACACCTTC
CDR3 protein: CATSLGTGNYGYTF

J gene: TRBJ1-1
clone size: few
V gene: TRBV6-5
D gene: TRBD1
CDR3 length: 15
CDR3 DNA: TGTGCCAGCAGTTACTCGAACAGGGGGATCACTGAAGCTTTCTTT
CDR3 protein: CASSYSNRGITEAFF

J gene: TRBJ2-2
clone size: .
V gene: TRBV5-1
D gene: .
CDR3 length: 14
CDR3 DNA: TGCGCCAGCACGGAGGGTCAGCCGACCGGGGAGCTGTTTTTT
CDR3 protein: CASTEGQPTGELFF

J gene: TRBJ2-2
clone size: .
V gene: TRBV15
D gene: .
CDR3 length: 13
CDR3 DNA: TGTGCCACCAGCAGATCTAGGACCGGGGAGCTGTTTTTT
CDR3 protein: CATSRSRTGELFF

J gene: TRBJ2-7
clone size: .
V gene: TRBV4-1
D gene: .
CDR3 length: 16
CDR3 DNA: TGCGCCAGCAGCCAATCACAAGCGGAGGCCCGCTACGAGCAGTACTTC
CDR3 protein: CASSQSQAEARYEQYF

J gene: TRBJ1-1
clone size: .
V gene: TRBV7-9
D gene: .
CDR3 length: 14
CDR3 DNA: TGTGCCAGCAGCTTAGCGATCGGGGGCACTGAAGCTTTCTTT
CDR3 protein: CASSLAIGGTEAFF

J gene: TRBJ2-3
clone size: .
V gene: TRBV9
D gene: .
CDR3 length: 16
CDR3 DNA: TGTGCCAGCAGCTCCGAGGTAGCGGAAAGCACAGATACGCAGTATTTT
CDR3 protein: CASSSEVAESTDTQYF

J gene: TRBJ1-3
clone size: .
V gene: TRBV19
D gene: TRBD1
CDR3 length: 13
CDR3 DNA: TGTGCCACCTCGACAGGGACTGGAAACACCATATACTTT
CDR3 protein: CATSTGTGNTIYF

J gene: TRBJ1-2
clone size: .
V gene: TRBV5-1
D gene: TRBD1
CDR3 length: 15
CDR3 DNA: TGCGCCAGCACCACCGGGACAGCTAAAACCTATGGCTACACCTTC
CDR3 protein: CASTTGTAKTYGYTF

J gene: TRBJ2-3
clone size: .
V gene: TRBV7-6
D gene: .
CDR3 length: 15
CDR3 DNA: TGTGCCAGCAGCTTAGGAGGGGGAGTGACAGATACGCAGTATTTT
CDR3 protein: CASSLGGGVTDTQYF

J gene: TRBJ1-4
clone size: .
V gene: TRBV28
D gene: .
CDR3 length: 16
CDR3 DNA: TGTGCCAGCAGTTCCGTAGGTGGGCGAACTAATGAAAAACTGTTTTTT
CDR3 protein: CASSSVGGRTNEKLFF

J gene: TRBJ2-7
clone size: .
V gene: TRBV27
D gene: TRBD1
CDR3 length: 15
CDR3 DNA: TGTGCCAGCAGTACCCCTTCGACAGGGGGCTACGAGCAGTACTTC
CDR3 protein: CASSTPSTGGYEQYF

J gene: TRBJ1-1
clone size: .
V gene: TRBV5-4
D gene: .
CDR3 length: 15
CDR3 DNA: TGTGCCAGCAGTCTGGACAGCGGAATGAACACTGAAGCTTTCTTT
CDR3 protein: CASSLDSGMNTEAFF

J gene: TRBJ1-2
clone size: .
V gene: TRBV6-5
D gene: TRBD1
CDR3 length: 15
CDR3 DNA: TGTGCCAGCAGTACGACTGGACAGGGTTATTATGGCTACACCTTC
CDR3 protein: CASSTTGQGYYGYTF

J gene: TRBJ1-2
clone size: .
V gene: TRBV12-5
D gene: .
CDR3 length: 13
CDR3 DNA: TGTGCTAGTGGATTCCTCGAAACCAGGGGCTACACCTTC
CDR3 protein: CASGFLETRGYTF

J gene: TRBJ2-2
clone size: few
V gene: TRBV19
D gene: TRBD2
CDR3 length: 15
CDR3 DNA: TGTGCCAGTCGGGTGGGGAGGGGCTGGACCGGGGAGCTGTTTTTT
CDR3 protein: CASRVGRGWTGELFF

J gene: TRBJ2-7
clone size: .
V gene: TRBV9
D gene: .
CDR3 length: 15
CDR3 DNA: TGTGCCAGCAGCGTAGGGGGGGACCTCTCCTACGAGCAGTACTTC
CDR3 protein: CASSVGGDLSYEQYF

J gene: TRBJ2-7
clone size: .
V gene: TRBV2
D gene: .
CDR3 length: 12
CDR3 DNA: TGTGCCAGCAGAGGACAGAACTACGAGCAGTACTTC
CDR3 protein: CASRGQNYEQYF

J gene: TRBJ1-1
clone size: .
V gene: TRBV5-4
D gene: .
CDR3 length: 14
CDR3 DNA: TGTGCCAGCAGCTTGGAGAGGGACTCCCCTGAAGCTTTCTTT
CDR3 protein: CASSLERDSPEAFF

J gene: TRBJ2-3
clone size: .
V gene: TRBV18
D gene: .
CDR3 length: 14
CDR3 DNA: TGTGCCAGCTCACCAACGATCCGGTCGGATACGCAGTATTTT
CDR3 protein: CASSPTIRSDTQYF

J gene: TRBJ1-1
clone size: .
V gene: TRBV29-1
D gene: .
CDR3 length: 14
CDR3 DNA: TGCAGCGCCACGCGGGGGTCGACGGGCACTGAAGCTTTCTTT
CDR3 protein: CSATRGSTGTEAFF

J gene: TRBJ1-2
clone size: once
V gene: TRBV28
D gene: TRBD1
CDR3 length: 13
CDR3 DNA: TGTGCCAGCAGCCAACAGGGGCAGGATGGCTACACCTTC
CDR3 protein: CASSQQGQDGYTF

J gene: TRBJ1-2
clone size: .
V gene: TRBV27
D gene: .
CDR3 length: 13
CDR3 DNA: TGTGCCAGCAGTTCGACAGATACCTATGGCTACACCTTC
CDR3 protein: CASSSTDTYGYTF

J gene: TRBJ2-7
clone size: few
V gene: TRBV13
D gene: TRBD2
CDR3 length: 16
CDR3 DNA: TGTGCCAGCAGCCTCGGCGGGGGGCAGGAGGCTTACGAGCAGTACTTC
CDR3 protein: CASSLGGGQEAYEQYF

J gene: TRBJ2-7
clone size: .
V gene: TRBV5-4
D gene: TRBD2
CDR3 length: 14
CDR3 DNA: TGTGCCAGCAGCTTGGACCTAGCGGGAAACGAGCAGTACTTC
CDR3 protein: CASSLDLAGNEQYF

J gene: TRBJ2-6
clone size: once
V gene: TRBV9
D gene: TRBD1
CDR3 length: 19
CDR3 DNA: TGTGCCAGCAGCGTAGGGTTGGACAGGTATTTTTCTGGGGCCAACGTCCTGACTTTC
CDR3 protein: CASSVGLDRYFSGANVLTF

J gene: TRBJ1-1
clone size: .
V gene: TRBV28
D gene: .
CDR3 length: 14
CDR3 DNA: TGTGCCAGCAGTTTGCGACAGGTGAACACTGAAGCTTTCTTT
CDR3 protein: CASSLRQVNTEAFF

J gene: TRBJ1-4
clone size: .
V gene: TRBV2
D gene: TRBD1
CDR3 length: 15
CDR3 DNA: TGTGCCAGCTTCCGGGACAGAACAACTAATGAAAAACTGTTTTTT
CDR3 protein: CASFRDRTTNEKLFF

J gene: TRBJ2-1
clone size: .
V gene: TRBV5-1
D gene: TRBD2
CDR3 length: 18
CDR3 DNA: TGCGCCAGCAGCGCGGGAACGGGTAGCGGGGGGGACTACAATGAGCAGTTCTTC
CDR3 protein: CASSAGTGSGGDYNEQFF

J gene: TRBJ2-7
clone size: .
V gene: TRBV7-6
D gene: TRBD1
CDR3 length: 15
CDR3 DNA: TGTGCCAGCAGCCGAATGAGCACCGGGACAGGAAATCAGTACTTC
CDR3 protein: CASSRMSTGTGNQYF

J gene: TRBJ2-3
clone size: .
V gene: TRBV7-9
D gene: .
CDR3 length: 14
CDR3 DNA: TGTGCCAGCAGCTTAGACAGGGGCACAGATACGCAGTATTTT
CDR3 protein: CASSLDRGTDTQYF

J gene: TRBJ2-7
clone size: .
V gene: TRBV10-3
D gene: TRBD2
CDR3 length: 16
CDR3 DNA: TGTGCCATCAGTGCGGTCAAAGCGGGGAGGACCTACGAGCAGTACTTC
CDR3 protein: CAISAVKAGRTYEQYF

J gene: TRBJ1-6
clone size: .
V gene: TRBV2
D gene: .
CDR3 length: 12
CDR3 DNA: TGTGCCAGCAGTGCCCGGGAATCACCCCTCCACTTT
CDR3 protein: CASSARESPLHF

J gene: TRBJ2-7
clone size: .
V gene: TRBV6-5
D gene: TRBD1
CDR3 length: 15
CDR3 DNA: TGTGCCAGCAGTTCTGCGGGACAGGGGTCGTACGAGCAGTACTTC
CDR3 protein: CASSSAGQGSYEQYF

J gene: TRBJ1-2
clone size: .
V gene: TRBV2
D gene: .
CDR3 length: 14
CDR3 DNA: TGTGCCAGCAGCGGGACAAGGACTAACTATGGCTACACCTTC
CDR3 protein: CASSGTRTNYGYTF

J gene: TRBJ2-7
clone size: .
V gene: TRBV7-9
D gene: TRBD1
CDR3 length: 15
CDR3 DNA: TGTGCCAGCAGCTTTAGCCGGGACAGGGATAACGAGCAGTACTTC
CDR3 protein: CASSFSRDRDNEQYF